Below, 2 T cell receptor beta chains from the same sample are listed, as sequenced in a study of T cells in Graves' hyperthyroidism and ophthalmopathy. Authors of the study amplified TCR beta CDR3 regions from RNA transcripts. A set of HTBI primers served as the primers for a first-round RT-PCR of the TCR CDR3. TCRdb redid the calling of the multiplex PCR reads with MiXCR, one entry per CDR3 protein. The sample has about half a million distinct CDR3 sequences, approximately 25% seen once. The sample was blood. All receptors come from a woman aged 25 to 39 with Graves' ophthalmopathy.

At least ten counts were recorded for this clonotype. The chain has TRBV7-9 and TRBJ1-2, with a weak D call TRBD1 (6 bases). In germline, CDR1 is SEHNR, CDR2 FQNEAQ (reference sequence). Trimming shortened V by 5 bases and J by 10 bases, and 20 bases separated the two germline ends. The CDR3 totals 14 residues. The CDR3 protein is CASSPDLRGDDYTF. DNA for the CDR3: TGTGCCAGCAGCCCCGATCTTAGGGGGGATGACTACACCTTC. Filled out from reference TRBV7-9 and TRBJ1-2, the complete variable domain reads DTGVSQNPRHKITKRGQNVTFRCDPISEHNRLYWYRQTLGQGPEFLTYFQNEAQLEKSRLLSDRFSAERPKGSFSTLEIQRTEQGDSAMYLCASSPDLRGDDYTFGSGTRLTVV.

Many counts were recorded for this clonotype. CDR3 coding DNA: TGTGCCAGCAGTCCCCCGGGACAGCATCAGCCCCAGCATTTT. Its translation: CASSPPGQHQPQHF. The gene calls are TRBV12-3 or TRBV12-4 and TRBJ1-5, with 7 bases identical to TRBD1. There are 14 residues in the CDR3. After removal of 5 bases from V and 5 bases from J, the junction contained 6 bases not matched to a gene.